This T cell receptor (beta chain) was documented in a study of blood T cell repertoires in COVID-19. Turning to the study itself: Donors in the United States, Italy and Spain gave samples during acute or convalescent COVID-19. The cDNA or gDNA used as material had been derived from T cells, B-cell-depleted T cells, or PBMCs.

As handled by the study authors: Reference gene primer amplification in the assay estimated nucleated cell counts. TCRdb keeps only in-frame clones here, not all; method: immunoSEQ multiplex PCR. That table is the source of V, J and clone size, and D and trimming were worked out from the DNA. The repertoire holds about 94,000 clones, with about 87% as singletons. Per germline, CDR1 MGHDK and CDR2 SYGVNS. V lost 3 bases, J lost 7 bases, and 15 bases lay in between. There are 14 residues in the CDR3. V gene TRBV25-1 combines with J gene TRBJ1-1; a weak D match, TRBD1 (6 bases). The sequenced material came from peripheral blood. The sequence was obtained from a human donor with acute or convalescent COVID-19. The donor label of this sample is uncertain. CDR3 amino acids: CASSESGHLFEAFF. CDR3 nucleotides: TGTGCCAGCAGTGAGTCGGGACACCTATTTGAAGCTTTCTTT.